This record looks at one TCR beta chain sequence and its context. Original processing methods: Amplification from reference gene primers served as the basis for estimated nucleated cell counts. Here immunoSEQ multiplex PCR was the method, and the copy in TCRdb shows in-frame clones only, minus some. The V and J calls and clone size were taken over from that table, and D and trimming were inferred from the DNA. The table has 310,000 or so clones, around 83% seen once. This sample was taken from a study of blood T cell repertoires in COVID-19. Looking at the study overall: Acute and convalescent COVID-19 samples came from the United States, Italy and Spain. Nucleic acid was either cDNA or gDNA, and it came from T cells, B-cell-depleted T cells, or PBMCs.

The CDR3 is 13 amino acids. V was clipped by 5 bases and J by 7 bases, with 15 bases between them. The germline V gene encodes CDR1 SGHDT and CDR2 YYEEEE. The gene calls are TRBV5-6 and TRBJ1-1; D gene ambiguous. This TCR was recovered from a woman aged 45-65 years with acute or convalescent COVID-19. The specimen was peripheral blood. This CDR3 reads CASSPPGEGEAFF. The CDR3 DNA sequence: TGTGCCAGCAGTCCCCCGGGAGAAGGTGAAGCTTTCTTT. The full variable domain, with the rest looked up from reference TRBV5-6 and TRBJ1-1, is DAGVTQSPTHLIKTRGQQVTLRCSPKSGHDTVSWYQQALGQGPQFIFQYYEEEERQRGNFPDRFSGHQFPNYSSELNVNALLLGDSALYLCASSPPGEGEAFFGQGTRLTVV.